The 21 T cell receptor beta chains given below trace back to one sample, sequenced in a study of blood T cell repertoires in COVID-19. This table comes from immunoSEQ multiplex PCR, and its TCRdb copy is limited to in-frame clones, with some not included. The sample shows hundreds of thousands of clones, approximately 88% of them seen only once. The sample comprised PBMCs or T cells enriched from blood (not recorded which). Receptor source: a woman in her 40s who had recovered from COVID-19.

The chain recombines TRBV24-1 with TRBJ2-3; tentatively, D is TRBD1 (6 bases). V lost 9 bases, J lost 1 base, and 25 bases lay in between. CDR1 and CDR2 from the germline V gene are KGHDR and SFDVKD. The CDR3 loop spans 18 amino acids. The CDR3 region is CATDGTGVLQGCTDTQYF. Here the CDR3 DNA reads TGTGCCACCGACGGGACCGGGGTCCTCCAGGGGTGCACAGATACGCAGTATTTT.

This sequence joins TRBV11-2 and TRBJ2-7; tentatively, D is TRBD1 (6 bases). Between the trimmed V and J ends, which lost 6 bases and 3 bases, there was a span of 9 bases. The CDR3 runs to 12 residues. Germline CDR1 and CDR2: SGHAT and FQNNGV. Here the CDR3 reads CASSWDNYEQYF. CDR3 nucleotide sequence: TGTGCCAGCAGTTGGGACAACTACGAGCAGTACTTC. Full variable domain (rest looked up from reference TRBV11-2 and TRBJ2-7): EAGVAQSPRYKIIEKRQSVAFWCNPISGHATLYWYQQILGQGPKLLIQFQNNGVVDDSQLPKDRFSAERLKGVDSTLKIQPAKLEDSAVYLCASSWDNYEQYFGPGTRLTVT.

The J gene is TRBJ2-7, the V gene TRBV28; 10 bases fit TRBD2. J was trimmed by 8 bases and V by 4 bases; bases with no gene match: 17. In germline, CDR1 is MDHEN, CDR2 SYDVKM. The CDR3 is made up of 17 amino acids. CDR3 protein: CASSSEGSGRAGGQQYF. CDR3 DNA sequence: TGTGCCAGCAGTTCCGAAGGGAGCGGGAGGGCCGGTGGACAGCAGTACTTC.

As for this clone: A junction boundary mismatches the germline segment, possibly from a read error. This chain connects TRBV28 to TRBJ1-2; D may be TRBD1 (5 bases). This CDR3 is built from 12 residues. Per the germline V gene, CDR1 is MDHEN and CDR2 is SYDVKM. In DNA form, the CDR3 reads TGTGCCACCAGTTTGGGGCATGGTGGCTACACCTTC. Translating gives CATSLGHGGYTF.

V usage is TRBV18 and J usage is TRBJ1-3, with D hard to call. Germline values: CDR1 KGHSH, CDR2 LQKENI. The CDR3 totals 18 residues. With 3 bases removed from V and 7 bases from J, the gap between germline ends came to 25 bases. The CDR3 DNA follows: TGTGCCAGCTCACCTAAGGCTCGGCAGGCTACTCGGCGTAACACCATATATTTT. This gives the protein CASSPKARQATRRNTIYF.

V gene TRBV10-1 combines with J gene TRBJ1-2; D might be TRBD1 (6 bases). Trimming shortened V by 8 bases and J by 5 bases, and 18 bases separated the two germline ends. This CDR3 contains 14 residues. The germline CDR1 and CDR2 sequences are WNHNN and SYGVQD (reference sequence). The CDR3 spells CASPKGQGLYGYTF. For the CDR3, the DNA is TGCGCCAGCCCCAAGGGCCAGGGGCTTTATGGCTACACCTTC.

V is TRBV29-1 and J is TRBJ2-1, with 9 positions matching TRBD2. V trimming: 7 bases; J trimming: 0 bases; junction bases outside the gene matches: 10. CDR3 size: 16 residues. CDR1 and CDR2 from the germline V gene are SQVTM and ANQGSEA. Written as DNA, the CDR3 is TGCAGCGGTCTGGGAGCGGGAGGTCGCTCCTACAATGAGCAGTTCTTC. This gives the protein CSGLGAGGRSYNEQFF.

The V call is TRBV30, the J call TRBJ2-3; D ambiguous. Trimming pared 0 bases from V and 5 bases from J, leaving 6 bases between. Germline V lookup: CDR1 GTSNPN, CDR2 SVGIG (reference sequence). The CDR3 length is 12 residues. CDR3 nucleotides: TGTGCCTGGAGTGTAGCAATAGATACGCAGTATTTT. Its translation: CAWSVAIDTQYF.

In DNA, the CDR3 is TGTGCCAGCTCACCCGAACTAGCGGGATATGGCGAGCAGTACTTC. Its protein is CASSPELAGYGEQYF. The chain has TRBV18 and TRBJ2-7; 10 bases fit TRBD2. Trimming removed 3 bases from V and 6 bases from J; junction bases left unmatched: 8. The CDR3 has 15 amino acids. The germline gives CDR1 KGHSH, CDR2 LQKENI.

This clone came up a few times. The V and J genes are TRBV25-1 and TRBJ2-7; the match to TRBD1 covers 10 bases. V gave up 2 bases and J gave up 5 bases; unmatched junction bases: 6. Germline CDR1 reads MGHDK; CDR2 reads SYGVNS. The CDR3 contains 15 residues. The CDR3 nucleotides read TGTGCCAGCAGTGAAGTCGGGACAGGGGCCCACGAGCAGTACTTC. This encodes CASSEVGTGAHEQYF.

The CDR3 DNA follows: TGTGCTAGTGGTTTGGGGGCCAGGGGTGAGCAGTTCTTC. Residues: CASGLGARGEQFF. The chain joins TRBV12-5 to TRBJ2-1, with D perhaps TRBD1 (6 bases). The CDR3 runs 13 residues. CDR1 LGHNT and CDR2 FRNRAP come from the germline V gene. V dropped 1 base and J dropped 9 bases, with 10 bases sitting between them. The variable domain in full, completed from reference TRBV12-5 and TRBJ2-1, reads DARVTQTPRHKVTEMGQEVTMRCQPILGHNTVFWYRQTMMQGLELLAYFRNRAPLDDSGMPKDRFSAEMPDATLATLKIQPSEPRDSAVYFCASGLGARGEQFFGPGTRLTVL.

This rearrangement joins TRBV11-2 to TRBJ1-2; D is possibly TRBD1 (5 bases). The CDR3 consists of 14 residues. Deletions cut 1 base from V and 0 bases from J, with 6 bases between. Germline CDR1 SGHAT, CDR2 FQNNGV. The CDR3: CASSLGQTNYGYTF. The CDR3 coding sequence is TGTGCCAGCAGCTTAGGACAGACTAACTATGGCTACACCTTC.

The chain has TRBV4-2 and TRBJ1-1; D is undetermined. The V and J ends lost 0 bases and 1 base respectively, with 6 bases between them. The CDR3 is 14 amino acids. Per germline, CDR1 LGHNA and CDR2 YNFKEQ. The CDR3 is CASSQDRENTEAFF. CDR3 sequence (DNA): TGTGCCAGCAGCCAAGATCGGGAGAACACTGAAGCTTTCTTT.

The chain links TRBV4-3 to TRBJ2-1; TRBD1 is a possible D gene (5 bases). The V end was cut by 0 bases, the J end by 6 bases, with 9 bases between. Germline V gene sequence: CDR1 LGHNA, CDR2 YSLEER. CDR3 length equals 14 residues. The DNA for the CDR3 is TGCGCCAGCAGCCAAGATACCCAGGGCAATGAGCAGTTCTTC. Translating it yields CASSQDTQGNEQFF.

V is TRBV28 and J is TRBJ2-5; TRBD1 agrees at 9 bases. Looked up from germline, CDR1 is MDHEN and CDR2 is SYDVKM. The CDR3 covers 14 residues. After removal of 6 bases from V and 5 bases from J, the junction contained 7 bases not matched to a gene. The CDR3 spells CASSTGQGPETQYF. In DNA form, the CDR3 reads TGTGCCAGCAGCACGGGACAGGGACCCGAGACCCAGTACTTC.

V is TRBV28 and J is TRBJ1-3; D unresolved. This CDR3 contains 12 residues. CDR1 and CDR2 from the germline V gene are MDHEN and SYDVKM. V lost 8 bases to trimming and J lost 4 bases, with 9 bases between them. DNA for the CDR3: TGTGCCAGCGGAGGGTACGGAAACACCATATATTTT. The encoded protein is CASGGYGNTIYF.

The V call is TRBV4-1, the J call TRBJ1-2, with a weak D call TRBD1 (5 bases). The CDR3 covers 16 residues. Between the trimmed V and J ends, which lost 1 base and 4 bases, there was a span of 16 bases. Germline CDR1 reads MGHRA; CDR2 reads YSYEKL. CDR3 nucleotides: TGCGCCAGCAGCCAAGTCCGGGGAGGGGCGCCCTATGGCTACACCTTC. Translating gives CASSQVRGGAPYGYTF.

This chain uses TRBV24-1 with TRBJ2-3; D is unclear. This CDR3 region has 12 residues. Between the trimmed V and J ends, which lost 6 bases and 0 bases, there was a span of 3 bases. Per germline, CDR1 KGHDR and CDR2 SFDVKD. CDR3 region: CATSPSTDTQYF. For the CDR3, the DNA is TGTGCCACCAGTCCTAGCACAGATACGCAGTATTTT.

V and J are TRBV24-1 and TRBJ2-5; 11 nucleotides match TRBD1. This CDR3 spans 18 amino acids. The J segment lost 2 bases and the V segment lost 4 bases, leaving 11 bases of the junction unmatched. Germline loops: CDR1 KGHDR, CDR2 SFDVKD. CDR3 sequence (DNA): TGTGCCACCAGTGACGGGTTTACCCGGGACAGGGGGCAAGAGACCCAGTACTTC. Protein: CATSDGFTRDRGQETQYF.

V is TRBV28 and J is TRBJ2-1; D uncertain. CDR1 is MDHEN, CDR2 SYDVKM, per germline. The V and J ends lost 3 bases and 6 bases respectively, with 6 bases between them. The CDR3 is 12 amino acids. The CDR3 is CASSFLSNEQFF. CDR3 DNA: TGTGCCAGCAGTTTCCTGTCCAATGAGCAGTTCTTC.

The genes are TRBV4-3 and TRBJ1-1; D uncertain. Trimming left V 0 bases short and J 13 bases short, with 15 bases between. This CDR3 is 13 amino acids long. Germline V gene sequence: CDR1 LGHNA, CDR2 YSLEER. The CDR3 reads CASSQDRGGKGFF. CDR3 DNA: TGCGCCAGCAGCCAAGATCGGGGAGGGAAGGGTTTCTTT.